The source of this T cell receptor (beta chain) is a study of T cell repertoires in cytomegalovirus infection. TCRdb independently ran MiXCR on the reads; one entry per CDR3 protein. The sample carries 110,000 to 150,000 distinct CDR3 sequences, under 8.5% recorded once. V was trimmed by 9 bases and J by 8 bases, leaving 22 bases between them. The germline V gene encodes CDR1 SGHVS and CDR2 FQNEAQ. This CDR3 has 15 amino acids. At least ten counts were recorded for this clonotype. The rearrangement joins TRBV7-8 to TRBJ1-4; D gene unclear. Source material: PBMCs. The source is a human donor in good health (CMV status not recorded). Some clones in this sample may be carry-over from other donors' samples. The CDR3 region has the DNA TGTGCCAGTAGACTTAGTGGGCCGCCCCTGGAAAAACTGTTTTTT. This translates into CASRLSGPPLEKLFF. Full variable domain (remainder filled in from reference TRBV7-8 and TRBJ1-4): GAGVSQSPRYKVAKRGQDVALRCDPISGHVSLFWYQQALGQGPEFLTYFQNEAQLDKSGLPSDRFFAERPEGSVSTLKIQRTQQEDSAVYLCASRLSGPPLEKLFFGSGTQLSVL.